A single sample is the source of the 26 T cell receptor beta chains below, sequenced in a study of blood T cell repertoires in COVID-19. Repertoires were generated with immunoSEQ multiplex PCR, while TCRdb's copy carries only in-frame clones and drops some. The sample lists about 160,000 clones, around 80% occurring once. The sequenced sample consisted of peripheral blood. Source of these receptors: a woman older than 75 with acute or convalescent COVID-19.

In DNA form, the CDR3 reads TGTGCCAGCAGCAGAGGAGGCAGCCCTTCAGTAGCCGGGGAGCTGTTTTTT. Protein sequence: CASSRGGSPSVAGELFF. The chain joins TRBV11-2 to TRBJ2-2, with a weak D call TRBD2 (5 bases). The ends were cut back, 5 bases at V and 6 bases at J, with 22 bases in the middle. This CDR3 spans 17 amino acids. Germline V gives CDR1 SGHAT, CDR2 FQNNGV.

J is TRBJ1-6 and V is TRBV6-5; 9 positions agree with TRBD1. The germline V gene encodes CDR1 MNHEY and CDR2 SVGAGI. V dropped 10 bases and J dropped 7; count of bases not matched to a gene: 8. This CDR3 has 14 amino acids. CDR3 residues: CATGVGQGNSPLHF. For the CDR3, the DNA is TGTGCCACTGGAGTGGGACAGGGAAATTCACCCCTCCACTTT.

The gene calls are TRBV7-9 and TRBJ1-1; D is perhaps TRBD1 (6 bases). Between the trimmed V and J ends, which lost 4 bases and 4 bases, there was a span of 13 bases. The CDR3 consists of 14 residues. CDR1 SEHNR and CDR2 FQNEAQ come from the germline V gene (reference sequence). The DNA for the CDR3 is TGTGCCAGCAGCTCGGGCCGAGGGGGCACTGAAGCTTTCTTT. It translates to CASSSGRGGTEAFF.

The rearrangement joins TRBV10-3 to TRBJ1-1; TRBD1 might be the D (5 bases). Germline-derived CDR1 and CDR2 are ENHRY and SYGVKD. The CDR3 consists of 13 residues. V lost 4 bases and J lost 5, with 11 bases in between. CDR3 in amino acids: CAISVRVGTEAFF. DNA for the CDR3: TGTGCCATCAGTGTCAGGGTTGGGACTGAAGCTTTCTTT.

The chain recombines TRBV19 with TRBJ2-1, with D maybe TRBD2 (5 bases). This CDR3 comprises 16 residues. Trimming removed 6 bases at V and 2 bases at J, with 17 bases between. Germline assignment: CDR1 LNHDA and CDR2 SQIVND (reference sequence). For the CDR3, the DNA is TGTGCCAGTAGGGGGTACAGCGGTTACCCCTACAATGAGCAGTTCTTC. It encodes CASRGYSGYPYNEQFF.

The chain carries TRBV5-1 and TRBJ2-7, with a possible D match to TRBD2 (5 bases). Germline CDR1 is SGHRS and CDR2 is YFSETQ. The CDR3 spans 16 residues. Trimming removed 4 bases from V and 3 bases from J, with 20 bases in between. CDR3 DNA: TGCGCCAGCAGCCCCAGAGTAGCGACCCATTTCTACGAGCAGTACTTC. Protein sequence: CASSPRVATHFYEQYF.

The V call is TRBV5-1, the J call TRBJ2-3; D ambiguous. Germline V lookup: CDR1 SGHRS, CDR2 YFSETQ. This CDR3 has 13 residues. Trimming cost V 4 bases and J 1 base, with 7 bases left between them. The chain's CDR3 is CASSLQGTDTQYF. The CDR3 DNA reads as TGCGCCAGCAGCCTTCAGGGCACAGATACGCAGTATTTT.

The chain links TRBV7-9 to TRBJ2-7; 8 nucleotides match TRBD2. Germline V gives CDR1 SEHNR, CDR2 FQNEAQ (reference sequence). The trim removed 4 bases at V and 7 bases at J, leaving 9 bases unmatched. This CDR3 has 14 residues. CDR3 amino acids: CASSSQAGVWEQYF. In DNA, the CDR3 is TGTGCCAGCAGCTCCCAAGCGGGAGTCTGGGAGCAGTACTTC.

This clone was recorded a few times. The chain employs TRBV19 and TRBJ2-2; maybe TRBD2 (6 bases). V dropped 4 bases and J dropped 1 base, with 19 bases sitting between them. CDR3 length: 18 amino acids. The germline V gene encodes CDR1 LNHDA and CDR2 SQIVND (reference sequence). CDR3 loop: CASSKTPRDPGNTGELFF. The DNA for the CDR3 is TGTGCCAGTAGTAAAACGCCGCGGGACCCCGGGAACACCGGGGAGCTGTTTTTT.

The V gene is TRBV19, the J gene TRBJ2-1; 10 bases fit TRBD2. The CDR3 is 20 residues long. Germline V gives CDR1 LNHDA, CDR2 SQIVND (reference sequence). J gave up 0 bases and V 2 bases, and 13 bases lay outside the gene matches. CDR3 DNA sequence: TGTGCCAGTAGTATATCCCGTAGACTAGCGGGCCCCAGCTCCTACAATGAGCAGTTCTTC. It encodes CASSISRRLAGPSSYNEQFF.

The J gene is TRBJ2-5, the V gene TRBV6-5; TRBD1 aligns across 9 bases. In germline, CDR1 is MNHEY, CDR2 SVGAGI. There are 15 residues in the CDR3. Trimming cost V 4 bases and J 6 bases; bases outside gene matches: 9. The CDR3 DNA reads TGTGCCAGCAGTTTTTCACAGGGGGCGCGAAAGACCCAGTACTTC. It encodes CASSFSQGARKTQYF.

The rearrangement links TRBV5-1 to TRBJ1-2; TRBD1 agrees at 9 bases. Unmatched junction bases numbered 10, after V lost 3 bases and J lost 7 bases. This CDR3 spans 15 amino acids. Looked up from germline, CDR1 is SGHRS and CDR2 is YFSETQ. CDR3 in DNA: TGCGCCAGCAGCTGGGGGCTACAGGGGGCGCCTGGCTACACCTTC. Encoded protein: CASSWGLQGAPGYTF.

This chain connects TRBV11-2 to TRBJ1-2, with TRBD1 matching over 7 bases. The ends lost 5 bases at V and 5 bases at J; junction bases unmatched: 14. The germline V gene encodes CDR1 SGHAT and CDR2 FQNNGV. The CDR3 has 16 amino acids. CDR3 protein: CASSRPTPQGEYGYTF. The CDR3 bases are TGTGCCAGCAGCCGTCCCACCCCGCAGGGGGAATATGGCTACACCTTC.

This clone has more than one count but fewer than ten. The chain joins TRBV27 to TRBJ2-3, with D possibly matching TRBD2 (5 bases). The CDR3 runs to 13 residues. Germline CDR1 MNHEY, CDR2 SMNVEV (reference sequence). The V and J ends lost 6 bases and 4 bases respectively, with 11 bases between them. CDR3: CASSRTPPDTQYF. The CDR3, as DNA: TGTGCCAGCAGCCGGACTCCCCCAGATACGCAGTATTTT.

This chain uses TRBV2 with TRBJ2-6; tentatively, D is TRBD2 (6 bases). There are 18 residues in the CDR3. Per germline, CDR1 SNHLY and CDR2 FYNNEI. Trimming stripped 3 bases from V and 0 bases from J, with 15 bases between. The CDR3 region is CASSDHIGRDSGANVLTF. The CDR3 nucleotides are TGTGCCAGCAGTGATCATATCGGGAGAGACTCTGGGGCCAACGTCCTGACTTTC.

The CDR3 DNA reads TGTGCCAGCAGCCCCCTCGGACTACCCTACGAGCAGTACTTC. Its protein product is CASSPLGLPYEQYF. The chain carries TRBV3-1 (or the pseudogene TRBV3-2) and TRBJ2-7; D might be TRBD2 (6 bases). CDR1 is LGHDT and CDR2 is YNNKEL in the germline V gene (reference sequence). The CDR3 is made up of 14 amino acids. V was clipped by 4 bases and J by 2 bases, with 12 bases between them.

This sequence joins TRBV9 and TRBJ2-7; 11 bases fit TRBD2. This CDR3 is 16 amino acids long. CDR1 and CDR2 from the germline V gene are SGDLS and YYNGEE. J was trimmed by 3 bases and V by 3 bases; bases with no gene match: 8. The CDR3 DNA follows: TGTGCCAGCAGCGCCCCAACTAGCGGGAGTTGCTACGAGCAGTACTTC. This translates into CASSAPTSGSCYEQYF.

The genes are TRBV6-5 and TRBJ2-5; 7 nucleotides align to TRBD1. The CDR3 contains 14 residues. The J segment lost 5 bases and the V segment lost 4 bases, leaving 7 bases of the junction unmatched. From germline, CDR1 is MNHEY and CDR2 SVGAGI. The CDR3 here is CASSSGTAGETQYF. Here the CDR3 DNA reads TGTGCCAGCAGTTCCGGGACAGCAGGGGAGACCCAGTACTTC.

The chain recombines TRBV7-2 with TRBJ2-5; tentatively, D is TRBD1 (6 bases). Germline assignment: CDR1 SGHTA and CDR2 FQGNSA. V gave up 3 bases and J gave up 2 bases, with 13 bases separating them. The CDR3 is made up of 15 amino acids. This CDR3 reads CASSLGAGGQETQYF. CDR3 DNA sequence: TGTGCCAGCAGCTTGGGGGCGGGCGGTCAAGAGACCCAGTACTTC.

This chain links TRBV11-2 with TRBJ1-1; D is unresolved. This CDR3 spans 13 amino acids. Deletions cut 9 bases from V and 4 bases from J, with 15 bases between. Germline V gene lookup returns CDR1 SGHAT and CDR2 FQNNGV. CDR3 sequence: CASSAERGTEAFF. CDR3 DNA: TGTGCCAGTAGCGCCGAGCGGGGCACTGAAGCTTTCTTT.

V is TRBV6-6 and J is TRBJ2-7; the D is unclear. CDR1 is MNHNY and CDR2 is SVGAGI in the germline V gene (reference sequence). CDR3 length: 12 amino acids. Deletions cut 2 bases from V and 1 base from J, with 3 bases between. CDR3 nucleotide sequence: TGTGCCAGCAGTTACACATCCTACGAGCAGTACTTC. Its protein product is CASSYTSYEQYF.

The rearrangement links TRBV9 to TRBJ1-6; no definite D call. The germline V gene has CDR1 SGDLS and CDR2 YYNGEE. The CDR3 sequence is 15 residues long. V lost 3 bases and J lost 6, with 13 bases in between. CDR3: CASSAGETGNSPLHF. The CDR3 DNA is TGTGCCAGCAGCGCCGGAGAGACGGGTAATTCACCCCTCCACTTT.

The CDR3 region is CASSLRTSGHPYNEQFF. The CDR3 DNA is TGTGCCAGCAGCCTCCGGACTAGCGGCCACCCCTACAATGAGCAGTTCTTC. The V and J genes are TRBV7-2 and TRBJ2-1, with 10 nucleotides matching TRBD2. With V trimmed by 5 bases and J by 2 bases, 9 bases remained unmatched. This CDR3 is 17 amino acids long. The germline CDR1 and CDR2 sequences are SGHTA and FQGNSA.

The gene calls are TRBV7-9 and TRBJ1-6; 9 bases map to TRBD1. Trimming removed 5 bases from V and 7 bases from J; junction bases left unmatched: 6. The CDR3 totals 15 residues. The germline CDR1 and CDR2 sequences are SEHNR and FQNEAQ (reference sequence). DNA for the CDR3: TGTGCCAGCAGCACACAGGACAGGGGAAATTCACCCCTCCACTTT. Amino acids: CASSTQDRGNSPLHF.

The chain uses TRBV10-3 and TRBJ1-1, with a possible D match to TRBD1 (5 bases). The V and J ends lost 0 bases and 5 bases respectively, with 10 bases between them. The CDR3 length is 14 residues. The germline V gene has CDR1 ENHRY and CDR2 SYGVKD. CDR3 in amino acids: CAISESQGWTEAFF. The CDR3 bases are TGTGCCATCAGTGAGTCTCAGGGATGGACTGAAGCTTTCTTT.

J is TRBJ2-3 and V is TRBV4-2; a possible D gene is TRBD1 (8 bases). Germline V lookup: CDR1 LGHNA, CDR2 YNFKEQ. V lost 6 bases and J lost 4, with 20 bases in between. The CDR3 is made up of 16 amino acids. Written as DNA, the CDR3 is TGTGCCAGCAGTCCCGCCGACAGGGGAGGGTCAGATACGCAGTATTTT. Residues: CASSPADRGGSDTQYF.